The clone carrying this T cell receptor (beta chain) was counted many times. The data stem from a study of T cell repertoires in cytomegalovirus infection. TCRdb analysed the reads with MiXCR anew, one entry per CDR3 protein. This table holds 150,000 to 200,000 distinct CDR3 sequences, roughly 9.8% found once. Germline CDR1 is MDHEN and CDR2 is SYDVKM. The CDR3 is 13 residues long. Deletions cut 5 bases from V and 6 bases from J, with 13 bases between. The rearrangement links TRBV28 to TRBJ1-1; TRBD1 might be the D (6 bases). The origin of this receptor is a human donor in good health (CMV status not recorded). Some clones in this sample may be carry-over from other donors' samples. Material: PBMCs. CDR3 loop: CASSVQGRAEAFF. The CDR3 nucleotides read TGTGCCAGCAGTGTACAGGGACGGGCTGAAGCTTTCTTT. The complete variable domain, with remaining parts taken from reference TRBV28 and TRBJ1-1, reads DVKVTQSSRYLVKRTGEKVFLECVQDMDHENMFWYRQDPGLGLRLIYFSYDVKMKEKGDIPEGYSVSREKKERFSLILESASTNQTSMYLCASSVQGRAEAFFGQGTRLTVV.